This section outlines one T cell receptor (beta chain) sequence together with its context. Study processing details: Reference gene primers were amplified, and this amplification served to estimate nucleated cell counts. This table comes from immunoSEQ multiplex PCR, and its TCRdb copy is limited to in-frame clones, with some not included. That table supplies the V and J calls and clone size; D and trimming were determined from the DNA. The sample shows approximately 250,000 clones, 88% of them seen only once. V was trimmed by 2 bases and J by 1 base, leaving 9 bases between them. From germline, CDR1 is MNHEY and CDR2 SVGAGI. This CDR3 is 15 amino acids long. These data come from a study of blood T cell repertoires in COVID-19. Overall study: From T cells, B-cell-depleted T cells, or PBMCs came the material, which was cDNA or gDNA.

The study drew participants aged about 18 to 95 years from roughly 25 US areas. The sample taken for sequencing was PBMCs or T cells enriched from blood (not recorded which). This chain connects TRBV6-5 to TRBJ1-3; D gene unclear. The TCR comes from a woman aged 40 to 50 with acute COVID-19. The CDR3 DNA reads as TGTGCCAGCAGTTACGGGCCAGGTTCTGGAAACACCATATATTTT. Translation gives CASSYGPGSGNTIYF.